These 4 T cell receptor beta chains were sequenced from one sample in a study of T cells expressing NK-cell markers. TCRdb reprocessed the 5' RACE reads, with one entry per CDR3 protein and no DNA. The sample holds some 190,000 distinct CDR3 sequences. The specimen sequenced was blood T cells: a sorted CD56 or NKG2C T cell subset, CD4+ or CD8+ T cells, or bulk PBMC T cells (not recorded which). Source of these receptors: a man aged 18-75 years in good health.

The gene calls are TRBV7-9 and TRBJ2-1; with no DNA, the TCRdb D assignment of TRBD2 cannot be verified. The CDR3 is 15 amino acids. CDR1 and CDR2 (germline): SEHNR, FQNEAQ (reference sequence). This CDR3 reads CASSYPGTSSNEQFF.

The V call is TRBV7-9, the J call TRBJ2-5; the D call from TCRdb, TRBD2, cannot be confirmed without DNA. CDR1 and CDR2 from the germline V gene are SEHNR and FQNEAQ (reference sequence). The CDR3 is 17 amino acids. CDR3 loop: CASSARTSGGIQETQYF.

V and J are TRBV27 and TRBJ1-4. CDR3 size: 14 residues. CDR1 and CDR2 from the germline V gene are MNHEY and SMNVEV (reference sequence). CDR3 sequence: CASSFWGTNEKLFF. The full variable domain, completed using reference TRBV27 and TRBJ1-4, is EAQVTQNPRYLITVTGKKLTVTCSQNMNHEYMSWYRQDPGLGLRQIYYSMNVEVTDKGDVPEGYKVSRKEKRNFPLILESPSPNQTSLYFCASSFWGTNEKLFFGSGTQLSVL.

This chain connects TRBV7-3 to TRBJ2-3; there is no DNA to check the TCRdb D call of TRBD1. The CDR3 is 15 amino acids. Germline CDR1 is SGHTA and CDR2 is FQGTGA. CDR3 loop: CASSHLGGLTDTQYF.